This TCR beta chain appears in the sequencing data of a study of blood T cells in healthy people across ages. Germline V CDR1 and CDR2: SGHVS, FNYEAQ. This CDR3 is 13 amino acids long. Trimming pared 5 bases from V and 10 bases from J, leaving 16 bases between. Per individual sample, total RNA of at least 6 micrograms was extracted. Through a sample-barcoded 5' primer and a J-beta primer mix, a second PCR was run for roughly 6 to 12 cycles. CDR3-containing paired-end reads numbered at least 2.5 million in each sample. TCRdb ran MiXCR on the 5' RACE reads and lists one entry per CDR3 protein. The top ten hold less than 15% of the sample, which has 600,000 to 800,000 distinct CDR3 sequences, about 50% seen once.

Input material: blood. The TCR sequence derives from a woman aged 80 or over in good health. The V and J genes are TRBV7-6 and TRBJ2-3; D is unclear. In DNA form, the CDR3 reads TGTGCCAGCAGCCGCGATCACACGGATGCGCAGTATTTT. Its protein product is CASSRDHTDAQYF. Complete variable domain (other parts from reference TRBV7-6 and TRBJ2-3): GAGVSQSPRYKVTKRGQDVALRCDPISGHVSLYWYRQALGQGPEFLTYFNYEAQQDKSGLPNDRFSAERPEGSISTLTIQRTEQRDSAMYRCASSRDHTDAQYFGPGTRLTVL.